The T cell receptor (beta chain) under discussion was sequenced for a study of low-dose radiotherapy and immunotherapy resistance in tumors. Time point given: before trial treatment. Primers targeting TRAV and TRBV primed first-strand cDNA, covering alpha and beta chains. The PCR that amplified TCRs ran for 15 to 25 cycles, relying on a constant-region primer and a V-primer adapter. TCRdb re-called the reads with MiXCR, one entry per CDR3 protein. The table lists under 90,000 distinct CDR3 sequences, around a third of them singletons. This clonotype has a handful of counts. Germline CDR1 and CDR2: SGHTA and FQGNSA. With 3 bases removed from V and 0 bases from J, the gap between germline ends came to 11 bases. The CDR3 spans 15 residues.

The specimen was PBMCs, collected before treatment. This rearrangement joins TRBV7-2 to TRBJ1-1; no clear D. This TCR was recovered from a female donor with ovarian cancer. The CDR3 loop is CASSFGPGLNTEAFF. CDR3 nucleotides: TGTGCCAGCAGCTTTGGGCCGGGCCTGAACACTGAAGCTTTCTTT. The variable domain in full, with the rest retrieved from reference TRBV7-2 and TRBJ1-1, is GAGVSQSPSNKVTEKGKDVELRCDPISGHTALYWYRQSLGQGLEFLIYFQGNSAPDKSGLPSDRFSAERTGGSVSTLTIQRTQQEDSAVYLCASSFGPGLNTEAFFGQGTRLTVV.